This TCR beta chain is drawn from a study of blood T cell repertoires in COVID-19. Study-level background: Donors in the United States, Italy and Spain gave samples during acute or convalescent COVID-19. PBMCs, B-cell-depleted T cells, or T cells were the source of the cDNA or gDNA that made up the material.

The sample holds one count of this clone. Germline values: CDR1 SEHNR, CDR2 FQNEAQ (reference sequence). The length of the CDR3 is 13 residues. The junction had 6 bases not matched to a gene; V was cut back by 5 bases and J by 8 bases. Some clones are missing from TCRdb's copy, which holds only in-frame ones; the method was immunoSEQ multiplex PCR. The sample lists more than 250,000 clones; around 87% were seen once. The sample consisted of peripheral blood. The receptor was derived from a man aged 45-60 years with active or convalescent COVID-19. The chain is built from TRBV7-9 and TRBJ1-2; TRBD1 matches at 9 bases. The DNA of the CDR3 is TGTGCCAGCAGCCCCCGACAGGGGGGAGGCTACACCTTC. Amino acid sequence: CASSPRQGGGYTF.